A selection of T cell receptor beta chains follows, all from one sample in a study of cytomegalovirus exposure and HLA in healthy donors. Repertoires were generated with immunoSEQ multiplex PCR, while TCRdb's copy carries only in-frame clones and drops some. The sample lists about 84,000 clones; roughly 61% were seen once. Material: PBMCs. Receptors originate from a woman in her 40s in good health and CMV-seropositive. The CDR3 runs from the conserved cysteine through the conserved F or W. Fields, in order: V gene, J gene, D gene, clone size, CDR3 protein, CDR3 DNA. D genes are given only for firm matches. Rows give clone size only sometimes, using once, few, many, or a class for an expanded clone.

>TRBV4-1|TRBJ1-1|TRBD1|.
CASSQGGGGNTEAFF
TGCGCCAGCAGCCAAGGAGGGGGCGGGAACACTGAAGCTTTCTTT
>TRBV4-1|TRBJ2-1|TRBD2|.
CASSQGGRERIDDEQFF
TGCGCCAGCAGCCAAGGGGGGAGGGAGAGAATCGACGATGAGCAGTTCTTC
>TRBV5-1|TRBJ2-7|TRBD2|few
CASSLDSLAAYEQYF
TGCGCCAGCAGCTTGGATTCCCTAGCGGCCTACGAGCAGTACTTC
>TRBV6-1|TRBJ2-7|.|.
CASSEGQVIPYEQYF
TGTGCCAGCAGTGAAGGGCAGGTGATACCCTACGAGCAGTACTTC
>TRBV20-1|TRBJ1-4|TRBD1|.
CRGQGGGFRGF
TGCAGAGGCCAGGGGGGCGGCTTCCGGGGGTTT
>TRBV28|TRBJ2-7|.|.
CASSWTRAGTYEQYF
TGTGCCAGCAGTTGGACACGGGCGGGGACCTACGAGCAGTACTTC
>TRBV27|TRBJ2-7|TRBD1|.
CASSLGTGYNEQYF
TGTGCCAGCAGTTTAGGGACAGGGTATAACGAGCAGTACTTC
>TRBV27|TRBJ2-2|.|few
CASSFNSNTGELFF
TGTGCCAGCAGTTTTAACAGCAACACCGGGGAGCTGTTTTTT
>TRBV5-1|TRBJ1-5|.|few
CASSLQGNQPQHF
TGCGCCAGCAGCTTGCAGGGGAATCAGCCCCAGCATTTT
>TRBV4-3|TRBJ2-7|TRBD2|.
CASSQDSGLAGALEVF
TGCGCCAGCAGCCAAGATAGCGGACTAGCGGGAGCCCTAGAGGTCTTC